This T cell receptor beta chain was identified in a study of cytomegalovirus exposure and HLA in healthy donors. Study-wide findings and caveats: Prediction of most subjects' HLA-A and HLA-B alleles by TCR beta sequences was reportedly accurate. Another analysis was done later, and it associated 16,951 TCR beta sequences with HLA alleles at 0.05 false discovery rate.

This cohort consisted of healthy bone marrow donors. The germline gives CDR1 SGHNT, CDR2 YYREEE (reference sequence). This CDR3 has 15 residues. After removal of 4 bases from V and 1 base from J, the junction contained 6 bases not matched to a gene. This clone showed up just once. The target antigen is unknown. The PCR ran on 60 Vbeta and 13 Jbeta primers. The data were produced by immunoSEQ multiplex PCR, yet TCRdb's version contains in-frame clones alone and is incomplete. The table records approximately 120,000 clones, roughly 74% of them present only once. This TCR came from a woman aged 50 to 65 in good health and CMV-seropositive. Sequencing used PBMCs. The chain employs TRBV5-4 and TRBJ2-7; 9 positions agree with TRBD1. This CDR3 is CASSEGDRVSYEQYF. The CDR3 region has the DNA TGTGCCAGCAGCGAGGGGGACAGGGTATCCTACGAGCAGTACTTC. The entire variable domain, with the rest obtained from reference TRBV5-4 and TRBJ2-7, is as follows: ETGVTQSPTHLIKTRGQQVTLRCSSQSGHNTVSWYQQALGQGPQFIFQYYREEENGRGNFPPRFSGLQFPNYSSELNVNALELDDSALYLCASSEGDRVSYEQYFGPGTRLTVT.